This record concerns one T cell receptor beta chain sequence. Only in-frame clones appear in the TCRdb table, and some are missing; sequencing was by immunoSEQ multiplex PCR. The repertoire holds around 120,000 clones, with 80% to 90% as singletons. The data originate from a study of T cell responses to AZD1222 COVID-19 vaccine. The TCR originated in an adult in good health. Sequenced here: peripheral blood, sampled on day 0 of AZD1222 vaccination.

Here the CDR3 reads CASRENNYEQYF. The CDR3 coding sequence is TGTGCCAGCAGAGAGAATAACTACGAGCAGTACTTC. The rearrangement uses TRBV7-3 and TRBJ2-7, with D unclear. The germline V gene has CDR1 SGHTA and CDR2 FQGTGA. The CDR3 contains 12 residues. Deletions cut 6 bases from V and 3 bases from J, with 9 bases between. The full variable domain, completed using reference TRBV7-3 and TRBJ2-7, is GAGVSQTPSNKVTEKGKYVELRCDPISGHTALYWYRQSLGQGPEFLIYFQGTGAADDSGLPNDRFFAVRPEGSVSTLKIQRTERGDSAVYLCASRENNYEQYFGPGTRLTVT.